Included here is one T cell receptor (beta chain) sequence, with context. Its cognate antigen is unknown. The CDR3 is made up of 14 amino acids. The V and J ends lost 1 base and 1 base, in that order; junction bases with no gene match: 0. Germline assignment: CDR1 KGHSH and CDR2 LQKENI. The data originate from a study of cytomegalovirus exposure and HLA in healthy donors. Study as a whole: T cells numbering approximately 170 million yielded roughly 120 million unique TCR beta sequences in an earlier analysis. HLA-typed donors were the source of approximately 85 million unique TCRs, which an early data release held. Notes on the study in general: Sequence variants that were highly shared formed a cluster that was likely a sequencing artifact. A reported reduction in N-insertions relative to the roughly 710-donor mean was seen in an Asian-associated ancestry cluster in a later analysis.

The PCR was carried out with 60 Vbeta primers and 13 Jbeta primers. Repertoires were generated with immunoSEQ multiplex PCR, while TCRdb's copy carries only in-frame clones and drops some. The repertoire holds 120,000 or so clones, roughly 80% seen once, with 1.8% in the top ten. Sequencing was carried out using PBMCs. The V gene is TRBV18, the J gene TRBJ1-1; 7 bases are shared with TRBD1. The receptor comes from a man between 18 and 35 years old in good health and CMV-seronegative. In DNA, the CDR3 is TGTGCCAGCTCACCACAGGGGGCGAACACTGAAGCTTTCTTT. Protein product: CASSPQGANTEAFF. The full variable domain, its missing parts supplied by reference TRBV18 and TRBJ1-1, is NAGVMQNPRHLVRRRGQEARLRCSPMKGHSHVYWYRQLPEEGLKFMVYLQKENIIDESGMPKERFSAEFPKEGPSILRIQQVVRGDSAAYFCASSPQGANTEAFFGQGTRLTVV.